This T cell receptor beta chain emerged from a study of blood T cells in healthy people across ages. In this sample, this clonotype turned up many times. With a J-beta primer mix and a sample-barcoded 5' primer, a second PCR ran about 7 to 12 cycles. Template switching added a 12-random-nucleotide identifier to every cDNA molecule. TCRdb reprocessed the 5' RACE reads via MiXCR and lists one record per CDR3 protein. This sample has about 680,000 distinct CDR3 sequences, with around 49% found just once. Sequencing was done on a sample of blood. The TCR sequence derives from a woman aged 60-75 years in good health.

CDR3 nucleotide sequence: TGCAGTGCCGAGGGGGGACACGGCGATGAGCAGTTCTTC. Protein sequence: CSAEGGHGDEQFF. The V gene is TRBV20-1, the J gene TRBJ2-1; D possibly uses TRBD1 or TRBD2 (6 bases each). The CDR3 has 13 amino acids. Trimming stripped 6 bases from V and 8 bases from J, with 17 bases between. CDR1 DFQATT and CDR2 SNEGSKA come from the germline V gene (reference sequence).